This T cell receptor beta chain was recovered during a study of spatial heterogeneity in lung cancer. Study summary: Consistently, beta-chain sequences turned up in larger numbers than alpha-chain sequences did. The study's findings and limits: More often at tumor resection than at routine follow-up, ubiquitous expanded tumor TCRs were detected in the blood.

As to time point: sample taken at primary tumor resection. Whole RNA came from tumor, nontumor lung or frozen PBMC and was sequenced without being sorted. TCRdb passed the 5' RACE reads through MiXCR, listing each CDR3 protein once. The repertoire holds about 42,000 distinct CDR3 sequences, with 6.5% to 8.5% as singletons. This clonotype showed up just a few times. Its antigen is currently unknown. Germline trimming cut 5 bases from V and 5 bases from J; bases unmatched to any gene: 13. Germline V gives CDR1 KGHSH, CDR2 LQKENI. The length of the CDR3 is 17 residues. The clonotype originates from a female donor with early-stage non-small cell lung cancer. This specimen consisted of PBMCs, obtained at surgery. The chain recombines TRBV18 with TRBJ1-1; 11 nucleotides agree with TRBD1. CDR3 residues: CASSLPGTGGAGTEAFF. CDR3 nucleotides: TGTGCCAGCTCATTACCCGGGACAGGGGGTGCGGGTACTGAAGCTTTCTTT.